This T cell receptor beta chain was identified during a study of T cells in Graves' hyperthyroidism and ophthalmopathy. Only a few counts were recorded for this clonotype. A much larger clone differs from this one at a single base, so this may be a read error. In this CDR3 the conserved last residue, phenylalanine or tryptophan, is missing, so a read error is likely. CDR3 length: 12 amino acids. The ends were cut back, 3 bases at V and 6 bases at J, with 8 bases in the middle. Looked up from germline, CDR1 is MDHEN and CDR2 is SYDVKM. RNA transcripts yielded amplified TCR beta CDR3 regions. The primer set for the first-round RT-PCR of the TCR CDR3 was HTBI. TCRdb recomputed calls from the multiplex PCR reads with MiXCR, one row per CDR3 protein. This table has more than 350,000 distinct CDR3 sequences, approximately 15% appearing once.

The sequenced sample consisted of blood. The chain uses TRBV28 and TRBJ1-2, with D possibly matching TRBD1 (6 bases). This receptor was obtained from a woman aged 30 to 39 with Graves' ophthalmopathy. The CDR3 sequence is CASSFRGNGYTL. The CDR3 DNA reads as TGTGCCAGCAGTTTCAGGGGAAATGGCTACACCCTC.